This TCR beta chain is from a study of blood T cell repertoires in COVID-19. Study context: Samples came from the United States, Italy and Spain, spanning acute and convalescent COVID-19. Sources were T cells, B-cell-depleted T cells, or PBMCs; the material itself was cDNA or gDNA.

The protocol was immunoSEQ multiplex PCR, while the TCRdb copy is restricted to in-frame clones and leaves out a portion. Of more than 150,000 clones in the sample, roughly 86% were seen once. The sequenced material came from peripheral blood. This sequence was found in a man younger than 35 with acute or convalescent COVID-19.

This CDR3 is CASSSGTGGNQPQHF. The DNA for the CDR3 is TGTGCCAGCAGTTCCGGGACAGGCGGGAATCAGCCCCAGCATTTT. The rearrangement joins TRBV27 to TRBJ1-5; 8 bases line up with TRBD1. CDR1 and CDR2 (germline): MNHEY, SMNVEV (reference sequence). V gave up 4 bases and J gave up 4 bases; unmatched junction bases: 6. The CDR3 is 15 residues long.